A single TCR beta chain is shown here with its context. TCRdb re-called the 5' RACE reads and shows each CDR3 protein once, DNA omitted. Listed are around 40,000 distinct CDR3 sequences; roughly 4.8% falls within the top ten. This sample was taken from a study of monozygotic twins with inflammatory bowel disease. Per the germline V gene, CDR1 is LGHDT and CDR2 is YNNKEL (reference sequence). The CDR3 is 15 amino acids. The chain carries TRBV3-1 and TRBJ2-5; TCRdb designates TRBD1, a call that cannot be tested without DNA. This receptor was taken from a human donor with ulcerative colitis or Crohn's disease, or a healthy co-twin of an affected twin (not recorded which). The sample comprised blood. CDR3 protein: CASSQDATPGVTQYF.